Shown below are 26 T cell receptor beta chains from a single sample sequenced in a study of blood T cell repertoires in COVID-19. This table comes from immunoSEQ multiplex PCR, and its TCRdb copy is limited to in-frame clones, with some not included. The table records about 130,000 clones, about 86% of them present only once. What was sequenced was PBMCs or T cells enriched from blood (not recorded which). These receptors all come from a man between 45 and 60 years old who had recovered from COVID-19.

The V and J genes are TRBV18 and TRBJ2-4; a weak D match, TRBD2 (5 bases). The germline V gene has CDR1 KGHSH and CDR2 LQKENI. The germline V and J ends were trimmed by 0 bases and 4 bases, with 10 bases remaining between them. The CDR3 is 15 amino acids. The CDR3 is CASSPPGDPKNIQYF. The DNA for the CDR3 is TGTGCCAGCTCACCACCGGGAGACCCGAAAAACATTCAGTACTTC.

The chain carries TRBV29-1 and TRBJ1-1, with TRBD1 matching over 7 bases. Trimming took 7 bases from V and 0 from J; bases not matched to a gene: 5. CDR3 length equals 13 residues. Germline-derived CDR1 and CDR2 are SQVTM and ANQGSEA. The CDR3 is CSAEQGMNTEAFF. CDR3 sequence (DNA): TGCAGCGCGGAACAGGGGATGAACACTGAAGCTTTCTTT.

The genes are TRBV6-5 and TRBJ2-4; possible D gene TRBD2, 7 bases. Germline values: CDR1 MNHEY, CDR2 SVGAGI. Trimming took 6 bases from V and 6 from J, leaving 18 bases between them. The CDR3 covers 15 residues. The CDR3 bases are TGTGCCAGCAGCAGAACGGGGGGCCGGGGAAACATTCAGTACTTC. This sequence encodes CASSRTGGRGNIQYF.

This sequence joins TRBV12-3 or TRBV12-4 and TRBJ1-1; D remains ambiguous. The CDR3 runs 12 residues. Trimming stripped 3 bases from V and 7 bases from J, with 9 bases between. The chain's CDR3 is CASSFGGFEAFF. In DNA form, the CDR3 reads TGTGCCAGCAGTTTTGGAGGGTTTGAAGCTTTCTTT.

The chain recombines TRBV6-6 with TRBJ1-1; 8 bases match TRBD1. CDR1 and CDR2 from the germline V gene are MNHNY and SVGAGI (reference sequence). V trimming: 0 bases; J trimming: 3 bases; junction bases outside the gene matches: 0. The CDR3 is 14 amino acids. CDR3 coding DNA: TGTGCCAGCAGTTACTCGGGACAGGACACTGAAGCTTTCTTT. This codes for CASSYSGQDTEAFF.

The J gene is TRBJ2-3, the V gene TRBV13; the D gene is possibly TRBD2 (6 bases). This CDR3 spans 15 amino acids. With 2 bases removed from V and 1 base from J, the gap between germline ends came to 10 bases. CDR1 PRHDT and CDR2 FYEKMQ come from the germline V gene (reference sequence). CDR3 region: CASSLTSLGTDTQYF. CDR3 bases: TGTGCCAGCAGCTTAACTAGCTTGGGCACAGATACGCAGTATTTT.

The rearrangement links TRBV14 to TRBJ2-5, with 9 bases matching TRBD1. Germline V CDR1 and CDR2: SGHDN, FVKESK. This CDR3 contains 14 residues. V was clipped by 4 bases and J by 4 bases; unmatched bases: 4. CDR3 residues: CASSLRQGVETQYF. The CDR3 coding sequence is TGTGCCAGCAGCCTACGACAGGGGGTAGAGACCCAGTACTTC.

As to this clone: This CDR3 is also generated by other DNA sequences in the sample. CDR3 sequence reads: CASSDRGSPYEQYF. Here the CDR3 DNA reads TGTGCCAGCAGTGACAGGGGTTCCCCCTACGAGCAGTACTTC. This rearrangement joins TRBV6-1 to TRBJ2-7; D possibly corresponds to TRBD1 (6 bases). Germline assignment: CDR1 MNHNS and CDR2 SASEGT. The V and J ends lost 3 bases and 2 bases respectively, with 11 bases between them. This CDR3 has 14 residues.

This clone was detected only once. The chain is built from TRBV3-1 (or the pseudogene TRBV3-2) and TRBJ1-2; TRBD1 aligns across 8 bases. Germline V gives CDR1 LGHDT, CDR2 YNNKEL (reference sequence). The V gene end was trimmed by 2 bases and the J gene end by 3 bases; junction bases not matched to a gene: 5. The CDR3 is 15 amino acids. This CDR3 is CASSQPGTGHYGYTF. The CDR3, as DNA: TGTGCCAGCAGCCAACCCGGGACAGGCCACTATGGCTACACCTTC.

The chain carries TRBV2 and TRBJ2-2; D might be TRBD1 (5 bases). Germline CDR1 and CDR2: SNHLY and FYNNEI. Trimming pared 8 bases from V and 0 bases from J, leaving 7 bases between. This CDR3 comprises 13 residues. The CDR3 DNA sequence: TGTGCCAGCGGGGCCCCGAACACCGGGGAGCTGTTTTTT. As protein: CASGAPNTGELFF. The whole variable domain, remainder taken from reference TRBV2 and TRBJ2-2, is EPEVTQTPSHQVTQMGQEVILRCVPISNHLYFYWYRQILGQKVEFLVSFYNNEISEKSEIFDDQFSVERPDGSNFTLKIRSTKLEDSAMYFCASGAPNTGELFFGEGSRLTVL.

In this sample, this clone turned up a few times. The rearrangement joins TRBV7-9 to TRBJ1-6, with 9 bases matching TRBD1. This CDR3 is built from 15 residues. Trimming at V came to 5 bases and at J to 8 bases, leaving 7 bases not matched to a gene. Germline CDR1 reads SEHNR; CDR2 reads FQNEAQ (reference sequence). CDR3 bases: TGTGCCAGCAGCCCAAGCGACAGGGGGGATTCACCCCTCCACTTT. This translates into CASSPSDRGDSPLHF.

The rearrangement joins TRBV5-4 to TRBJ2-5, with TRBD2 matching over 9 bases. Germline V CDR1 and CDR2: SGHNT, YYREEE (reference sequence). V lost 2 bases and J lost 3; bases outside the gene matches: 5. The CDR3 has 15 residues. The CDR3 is CASSFSSGVKETQYF. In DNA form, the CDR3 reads TGTGCCAGCAGCTTTTCTAGCGGGGTAAAAGAGACCCAGTACTTC.

CDR3 nucleotide sequence: TGTGCCAGCACTCTTGGCACAGATACGCAGTATTTT. Amino acid sequence: CASTLGTDTQYF. This rearrangement joins TRBV12-3 or TRBV12-4 to TRBJ2-3; D is uncertain. The CDR3 is made up of 12 amino acids. V was clipped by 7 bases and J by 1 base, with 6 bases between them.

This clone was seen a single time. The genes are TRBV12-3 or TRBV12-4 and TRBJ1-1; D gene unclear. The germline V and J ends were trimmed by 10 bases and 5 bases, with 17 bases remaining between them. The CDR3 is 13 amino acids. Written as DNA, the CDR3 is TGTGCCATCAACGACCAAGGGAGAACTGAAGCTTTCTTT. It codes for CAINDQGRTEAFF.

DNA for the CDR3: TGCGCCAGCTTACGTCAGGCAACCTACAATGAGCAGTTCTTC. Encoded protein: CASLRQATYNEQFF. The chain joins TRBV10-2 to TRBJ2-1, with D unclear. Trimming cost V 8 bases and J 2 bases, with 13 bases left between them. Germline values: CDR1 WSHSY, CDR2 SAAADI. The CDR3 loop spans 14 amino acids.

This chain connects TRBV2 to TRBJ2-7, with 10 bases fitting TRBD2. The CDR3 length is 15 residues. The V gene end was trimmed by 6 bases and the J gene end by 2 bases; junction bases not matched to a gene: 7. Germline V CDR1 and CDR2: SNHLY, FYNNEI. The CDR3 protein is CASRVTSGATYEQYF. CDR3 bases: TGTGCCAGCAGGGTAACTAGCGGGGCGACCTACGAGCAGTACTTC.

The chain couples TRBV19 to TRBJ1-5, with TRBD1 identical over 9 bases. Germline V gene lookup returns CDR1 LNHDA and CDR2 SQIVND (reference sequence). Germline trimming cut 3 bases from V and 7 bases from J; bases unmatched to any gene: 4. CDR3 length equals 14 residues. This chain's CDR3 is CASSIGTGWQPQHF. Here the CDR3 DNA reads TGTGCCAGTAGTATCGGGACAGGGTGGCAGCCCCAGCATTTT.

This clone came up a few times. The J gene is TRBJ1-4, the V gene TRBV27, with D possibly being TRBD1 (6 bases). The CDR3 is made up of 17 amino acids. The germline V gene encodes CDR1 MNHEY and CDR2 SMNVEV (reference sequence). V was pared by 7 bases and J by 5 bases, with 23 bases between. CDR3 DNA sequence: TGTGCCAGCACCCAACGAGGTACAGGGTGGATAAATGAAAAACTGTTTTTT. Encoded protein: CASTQRGTGWINEKLFF.

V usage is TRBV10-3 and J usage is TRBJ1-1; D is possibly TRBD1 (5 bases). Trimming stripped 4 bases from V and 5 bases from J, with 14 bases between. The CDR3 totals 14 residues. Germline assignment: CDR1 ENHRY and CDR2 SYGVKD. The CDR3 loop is CAISASEEGTEAFF. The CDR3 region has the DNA TGTGCCATCAGTGCTTCTGAGGAGGGGACTGAAGCTTTCTTT.

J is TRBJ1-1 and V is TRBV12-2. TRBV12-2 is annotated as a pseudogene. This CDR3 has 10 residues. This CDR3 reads CAAWWTEAFF. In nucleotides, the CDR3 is TGTGCCGCGTGGTGGACTGAAGCTTTCTTT.

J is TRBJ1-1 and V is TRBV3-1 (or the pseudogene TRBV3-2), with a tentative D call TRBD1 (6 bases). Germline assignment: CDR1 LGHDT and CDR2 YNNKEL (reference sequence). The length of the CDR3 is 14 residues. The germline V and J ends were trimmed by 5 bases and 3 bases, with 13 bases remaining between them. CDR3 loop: CASSSQGGDTEAFF. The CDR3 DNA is TGTGCCAGCAGCTCACAGGGAGGGGACACTGAAGCTTTCTTT.

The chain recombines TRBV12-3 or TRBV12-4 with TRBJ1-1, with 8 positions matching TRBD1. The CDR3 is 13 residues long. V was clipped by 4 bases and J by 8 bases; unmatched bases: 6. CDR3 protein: CASSSRQGLEAFF. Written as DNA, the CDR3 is TGTGCCAGCAGTTCCAGACAGGGGTTGGAAGCTTTCTTT.

Here the CDR3 reads CASGQDPGNTIYF. CDR3 DNA sequence: TGCGCCAGCGGACAGGACCCTGGAAACACCATATATTTT. J is TRBJ1-3 and V is TRBV5-1; 7 bases match TRBD1. The germline CDR1 and CDR2 sequences are SGHRS and YFSETQ. The length of the CDR3 is 13 residues. After removal of 7 bases from V and 2 bases from J, the junction contained 3 bases not matched to a gene. The full variable domain, completed using reference TRBV5-1 and TRBJ1-3, is KAGVTQTPRYLIKTRGQQVTLSCSPISGHRSVSWYQQTPGQGLQFLFEYFSETQRNKGNFPGRFSGRQFSNSRSEMNVSTLELGDSALYLCASGQDPGNTIYFGEGSWLTVV.

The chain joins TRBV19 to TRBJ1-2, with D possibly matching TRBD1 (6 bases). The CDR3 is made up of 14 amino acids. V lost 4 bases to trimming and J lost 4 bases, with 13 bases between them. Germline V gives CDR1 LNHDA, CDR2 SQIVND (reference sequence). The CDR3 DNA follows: TGTGCCAGTAGTACCCAGGGGCAAGGCTATGGCTACACCTTC. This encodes CASSTQGQGYGYTF.

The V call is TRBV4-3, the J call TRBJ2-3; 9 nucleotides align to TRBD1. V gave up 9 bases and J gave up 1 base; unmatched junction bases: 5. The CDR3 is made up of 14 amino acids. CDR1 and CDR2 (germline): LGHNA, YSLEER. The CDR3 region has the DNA TGCGCCAGGACCCGGGACAGGGGCACAGATACGCAGTATTTT. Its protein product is CARTRDRGTDTQYF.

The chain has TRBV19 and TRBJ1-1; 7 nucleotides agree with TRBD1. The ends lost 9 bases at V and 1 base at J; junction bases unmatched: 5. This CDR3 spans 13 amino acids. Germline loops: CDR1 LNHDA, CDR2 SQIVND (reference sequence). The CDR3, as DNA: TGTGCCAGCGAGGACAGGCAGAACACTGAAGCTTTCTTT. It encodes CASEDRQNTEAFF. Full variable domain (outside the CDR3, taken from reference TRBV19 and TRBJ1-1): DGGITQSPKYLFRKEGQNVTLSCEQNLNHDAMYWYRQDPGQGLRLIYYSQIVNDFQKGDIAEGYSVSREKKESFPLTVTSAQKNPTAFYLCASEDRQNTEAFFGQGTRLTVV.